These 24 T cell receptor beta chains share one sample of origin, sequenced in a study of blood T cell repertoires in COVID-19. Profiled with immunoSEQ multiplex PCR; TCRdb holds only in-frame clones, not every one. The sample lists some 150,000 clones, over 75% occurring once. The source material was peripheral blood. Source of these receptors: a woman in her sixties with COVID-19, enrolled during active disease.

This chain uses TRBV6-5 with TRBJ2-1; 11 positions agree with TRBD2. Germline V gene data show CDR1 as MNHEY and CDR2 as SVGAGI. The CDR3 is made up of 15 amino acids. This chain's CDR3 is CATSGGDISYNEQFF. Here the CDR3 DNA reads TGTGCAACTAGCGGGGGTGACATCTCCTACAATGAGCAGTTCTTC.

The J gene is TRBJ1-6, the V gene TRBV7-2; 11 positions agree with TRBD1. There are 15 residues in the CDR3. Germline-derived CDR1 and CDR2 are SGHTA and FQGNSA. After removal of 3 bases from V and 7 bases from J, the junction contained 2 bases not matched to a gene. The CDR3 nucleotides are TGTGCCAGCAGCTTCGGGACAGGGGGGAATTCACCCCTCCACTTT. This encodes CASSFGTGGNSPLHF. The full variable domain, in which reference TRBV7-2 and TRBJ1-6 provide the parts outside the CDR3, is GAGVSQSPSNKVTEKGKDVELRCDPISGHTALYWYRQSLGQGLEFLIYFQGNSAPDKSGLPSDRFSAERTGGSVSTLTIQRTQQEDSAVYLCASSFGTGGNSPLHFGNGTRLTVT.

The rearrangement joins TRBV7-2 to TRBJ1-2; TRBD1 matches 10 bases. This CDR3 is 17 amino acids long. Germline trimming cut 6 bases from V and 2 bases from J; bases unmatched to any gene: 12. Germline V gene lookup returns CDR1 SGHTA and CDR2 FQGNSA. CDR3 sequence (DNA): TGTGCCAGCAGTCGGACAGGGGGTAGAGTAACCAACTATGGCTACACCTTC. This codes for CASSRTGGRVTNYGYTF. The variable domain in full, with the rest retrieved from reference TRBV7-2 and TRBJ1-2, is GAGVSQSPSNKVTEKGKDVELRCDPISGHTALYWYRQSLGQGLEFLIYFQGNSAPDKSGLPSDRFSAERTGGSVSTLTIQRTQQEDSAVYLCASSRTGGRVTNYGYTFGSGTRLTVV.

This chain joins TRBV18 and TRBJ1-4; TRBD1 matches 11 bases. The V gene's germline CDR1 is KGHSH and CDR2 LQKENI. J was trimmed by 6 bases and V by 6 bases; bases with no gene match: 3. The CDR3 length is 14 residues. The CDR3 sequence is CASSKGQGDEKLFF. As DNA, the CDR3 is TGTGCCAGCTCCAAGGGACAGGGGGATGAAAAACTGTTTTTT. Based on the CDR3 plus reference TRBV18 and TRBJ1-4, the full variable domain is NAGVMQNPRHLVRRRGQEARLRCSPMKGHSHVYWYRQLPEEGLKFMVYLQKENIIDESGMPKERFSAEFPKEGPSILRIQQVVRGDSAAYFCASSKGQGDEKLFFGSGTQLSVL.

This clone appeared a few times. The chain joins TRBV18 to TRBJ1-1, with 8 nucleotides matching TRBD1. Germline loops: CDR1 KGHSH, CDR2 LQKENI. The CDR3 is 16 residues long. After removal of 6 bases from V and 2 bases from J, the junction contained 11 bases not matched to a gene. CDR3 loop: CASSSGTGSINTEAFF. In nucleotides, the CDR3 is TGTGCCAGCTCGTCGGGGACAGGTTCCATTAACACTGAAGCTTTCTTT.

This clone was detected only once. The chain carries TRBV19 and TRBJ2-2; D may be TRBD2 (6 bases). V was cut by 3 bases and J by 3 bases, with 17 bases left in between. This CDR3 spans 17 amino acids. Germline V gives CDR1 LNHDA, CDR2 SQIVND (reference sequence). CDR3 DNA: TGTGCCAGTAGTATCCCCGCGGCGGGGCCCCACACCGGGGAGCTGTTTTTT. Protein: CASSIPAAGPHTGELFF.

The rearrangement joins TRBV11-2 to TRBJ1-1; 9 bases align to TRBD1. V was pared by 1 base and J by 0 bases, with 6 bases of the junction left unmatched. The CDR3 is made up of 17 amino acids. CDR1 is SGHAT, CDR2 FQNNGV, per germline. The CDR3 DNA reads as TGTGCCAGCAGCTTAGCCCCAGACAGGGGGTTGAACACTGAAGCTTTCTTT. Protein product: CASSLAPDRGLNTEAFF.

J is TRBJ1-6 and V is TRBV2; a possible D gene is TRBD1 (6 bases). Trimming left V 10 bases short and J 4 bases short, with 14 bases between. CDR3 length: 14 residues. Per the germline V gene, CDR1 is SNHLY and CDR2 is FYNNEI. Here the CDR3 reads CATRGGPYNSPLHF. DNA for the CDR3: TGTGCCACCAGAGGGGGTCCGTATAATTCACCCCTCCACTTT.

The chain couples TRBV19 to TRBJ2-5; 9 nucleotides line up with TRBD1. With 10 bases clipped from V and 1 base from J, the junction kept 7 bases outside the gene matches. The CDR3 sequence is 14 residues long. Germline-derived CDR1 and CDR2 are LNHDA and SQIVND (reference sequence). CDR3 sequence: CATAPTGGQETQYF. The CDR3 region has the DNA TGTGCCACTGCCCCGACAGGGGGCCAAGAGACCCAGTACTTC.

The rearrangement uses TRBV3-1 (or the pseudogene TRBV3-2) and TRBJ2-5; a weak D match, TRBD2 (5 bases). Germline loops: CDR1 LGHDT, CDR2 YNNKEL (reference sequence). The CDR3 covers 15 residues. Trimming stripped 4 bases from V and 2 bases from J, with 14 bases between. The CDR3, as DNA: TGTGCCAGCAGCCCCGCCGGGCTAGCTCAAGAGACCCAGTACTTC. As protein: CASSPAGLAQETQYF.

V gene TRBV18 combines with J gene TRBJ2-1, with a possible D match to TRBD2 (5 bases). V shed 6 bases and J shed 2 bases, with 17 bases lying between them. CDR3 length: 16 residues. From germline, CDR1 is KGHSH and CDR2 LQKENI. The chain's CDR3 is CASSYQVFGAYNEQFF. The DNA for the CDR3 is TGTGCCAGCTCTTACCAAGTCTTCGGGGCCTACAATGAGCAGTTCTTC.

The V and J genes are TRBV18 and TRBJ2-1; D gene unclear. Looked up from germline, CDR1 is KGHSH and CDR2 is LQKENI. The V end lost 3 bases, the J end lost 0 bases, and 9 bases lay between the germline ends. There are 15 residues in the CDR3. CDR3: CASSPSSSSYNEQFF. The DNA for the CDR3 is TGTGCCAGCTCACCTAGTTCTTCCTCCTACAATGAGCAGTTCTTC.

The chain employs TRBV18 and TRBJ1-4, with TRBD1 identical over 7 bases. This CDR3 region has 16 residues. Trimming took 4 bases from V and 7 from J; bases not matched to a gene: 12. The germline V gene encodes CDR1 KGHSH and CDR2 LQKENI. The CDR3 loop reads CASSRQGGDGFEKLFF. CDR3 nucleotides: TGTGCCAGCTCACGACAAGGGGGCGACGGCTTTGAAAAACTGTTTTTT.

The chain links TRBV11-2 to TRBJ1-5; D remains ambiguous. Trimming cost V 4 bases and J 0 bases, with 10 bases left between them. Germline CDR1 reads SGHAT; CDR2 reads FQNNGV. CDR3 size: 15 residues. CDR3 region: CASSSYGDSNQPQHF. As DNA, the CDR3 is TGTGCCAGCAGCTCTTATGGAGATAGCAATCAGCCCCAGCATTTT. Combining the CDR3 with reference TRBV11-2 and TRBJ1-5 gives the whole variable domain EAGVAQSPRYKIIEKRQSVAFWCNPISGHATLYWYQQILGQGPKLLIQFQNNGVVDDSQLPKDRFSAERLKGVDSTLKIQPAKLEDSAVYLCASSSYGDSNQPQHFGDGTRLSIL.

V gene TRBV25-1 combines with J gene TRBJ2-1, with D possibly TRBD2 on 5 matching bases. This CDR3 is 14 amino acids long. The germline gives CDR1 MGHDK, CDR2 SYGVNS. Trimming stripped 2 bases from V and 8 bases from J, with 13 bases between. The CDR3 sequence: CASSEELARDEQFF. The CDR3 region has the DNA TGTGCCAGCAGTGAAGAGCTAGCAAGGGATGAGCAGTTCTTC.

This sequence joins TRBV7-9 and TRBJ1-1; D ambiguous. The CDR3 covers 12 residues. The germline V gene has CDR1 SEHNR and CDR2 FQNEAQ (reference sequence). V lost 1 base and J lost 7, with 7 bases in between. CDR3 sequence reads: CASSLDAVEAFF. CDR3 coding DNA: TGTGCCAGCAGCTTAGACGCAGTTGAAGCTTTCTTT.

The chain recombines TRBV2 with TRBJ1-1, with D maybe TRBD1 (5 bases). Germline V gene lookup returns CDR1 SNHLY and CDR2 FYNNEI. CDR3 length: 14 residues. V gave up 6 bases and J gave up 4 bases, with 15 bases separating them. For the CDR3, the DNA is TGTGCCAGCAGAGATTGGTCGGGGGGCACTGAAGCTTTCTTT. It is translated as CASRDWSGGTEAFF.

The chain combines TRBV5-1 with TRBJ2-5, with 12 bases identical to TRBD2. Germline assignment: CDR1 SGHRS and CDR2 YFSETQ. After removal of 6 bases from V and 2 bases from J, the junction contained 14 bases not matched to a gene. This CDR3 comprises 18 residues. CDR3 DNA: TGCGCCAGCAACTCTACCGTTGCTAGCGGGGGGGCTCAAGAGACCCAGTACTTC. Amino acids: CASNSTVASGGAQETQYF.

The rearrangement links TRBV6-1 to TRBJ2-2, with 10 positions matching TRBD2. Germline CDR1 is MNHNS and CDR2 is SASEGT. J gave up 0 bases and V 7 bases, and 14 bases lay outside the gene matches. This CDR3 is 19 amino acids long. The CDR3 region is CASIDFGLAEPTNTGELFF. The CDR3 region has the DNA TGTGCCAGCATTGATTTCGGACTAGCGGAACCTACGAACACCGGGGAGCTGTTTTTT.

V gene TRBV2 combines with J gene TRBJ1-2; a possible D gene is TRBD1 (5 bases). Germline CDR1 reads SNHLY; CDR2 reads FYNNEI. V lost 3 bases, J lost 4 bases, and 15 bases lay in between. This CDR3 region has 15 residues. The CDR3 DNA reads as TGTGCCAGCAGTGACCCCAGGGTGGGGTCCTATGGCTACACCTTC. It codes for CASSDPRVGSYGYTF.

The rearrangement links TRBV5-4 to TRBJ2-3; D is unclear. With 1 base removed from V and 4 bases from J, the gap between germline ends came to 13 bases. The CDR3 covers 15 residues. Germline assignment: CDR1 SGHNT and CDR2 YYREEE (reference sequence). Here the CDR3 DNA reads TGTGCCAGCAGCTTGAACCCCACTGAAGCAGATACGCAGTATTTT. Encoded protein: CASSLNPTEADTQYF.

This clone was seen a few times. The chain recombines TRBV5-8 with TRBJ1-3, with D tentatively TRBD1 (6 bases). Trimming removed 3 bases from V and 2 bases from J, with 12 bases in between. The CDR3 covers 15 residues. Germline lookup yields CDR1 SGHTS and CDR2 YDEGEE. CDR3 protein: CASSSWTVPGNTIYF. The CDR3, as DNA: TGTGCCAGCAGCTCCTGGACAGTGCCTGGAAACACCATATATTTT. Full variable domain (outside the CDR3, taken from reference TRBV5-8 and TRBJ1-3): EAGVTQSPTHLIKTRGQQATLRCSPISGHTSVYWYQQALGLGLQFLLWYDEGEERNRGNFPPRFSGRQFPNYSSELNVNALELEDSALYLCASSSWTVPGNTIYFGEGSWLTVV.

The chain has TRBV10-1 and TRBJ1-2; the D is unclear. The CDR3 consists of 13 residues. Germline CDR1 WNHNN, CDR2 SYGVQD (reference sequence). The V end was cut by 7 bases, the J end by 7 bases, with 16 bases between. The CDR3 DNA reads TGCGCCAGCACCCCGTTCGAAGGGAGTGGCTACACCTTC. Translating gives CASTPFEGSGYTF.

DNA for the CDR3: TGTGCCAGTAGCAAACTAGCGGGGGGGCCAAATACGCAGTATTTT. Translated: CASSKLAGGPNTQYF. V usage is TRBV19 and J usage is TRBJ2-3; 13 bases align to TRBD2. Germline trimming cut 6 bases from V and 7 bases from J; bases unmatched to any gene: 7. The CDR3 consists of 15 residues. Germline lookup yields CDR1 LNHDA and CDR2 SQIVND (reference sequence).